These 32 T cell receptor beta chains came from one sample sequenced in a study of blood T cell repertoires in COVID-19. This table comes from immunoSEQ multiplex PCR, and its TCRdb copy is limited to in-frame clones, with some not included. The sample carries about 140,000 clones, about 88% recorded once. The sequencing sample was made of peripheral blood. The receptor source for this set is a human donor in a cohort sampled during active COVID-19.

CDR3 amino acids: CASSEAGGVYGYTF. CDR3 nucleotides: TGTGCCAGCAGTGAAGCGGGGGGGGTCTATGGCTACACCTTC. The J gene is TRBJ1-2, the V gene TRBV6-1; D is possibly TRBD1 (5 bases). V gave up 0 bases and J gave up 4 bases, with 9 bases separating them. From germline, CDR1 is MNHNS and CDR2 SASEGT. CDR3 length equals 14 residues.

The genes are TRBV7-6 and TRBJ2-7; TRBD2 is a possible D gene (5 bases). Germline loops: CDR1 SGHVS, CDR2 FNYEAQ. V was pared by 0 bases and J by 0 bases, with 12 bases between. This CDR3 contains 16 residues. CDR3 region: CASSLARARSSYEQYF. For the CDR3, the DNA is TGTGCCAGCAGCTTAGCGCGGGCTCGGAGCTCCTACGAGCAGTACTTC.

Written as DNA, the CDR3 is TGTGCCAGCAGCCCACGACAGGGTATCACTGAAGCTTTCTTT. Its protein is CASSPRQGITEAFF. The chain joins TRBV7-3 to TRBJ1-1; 7 nucleotides line up with TRBD1. V lost 5 bases and J lost 4; bases outside the gene matches: 7. The germline V gene encodes CDR1 SGHTA and CDR2 FQGTGA. This CDR3 spans 14 amino acids.

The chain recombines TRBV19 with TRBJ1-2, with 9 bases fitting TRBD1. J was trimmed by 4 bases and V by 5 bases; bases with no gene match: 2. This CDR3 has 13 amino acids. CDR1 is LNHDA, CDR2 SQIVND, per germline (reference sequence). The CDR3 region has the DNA TGTGCCAGTAGTCCGGGACAGGGCTATGGCTACACCTTC. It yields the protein CASSPGQGYGYTF.

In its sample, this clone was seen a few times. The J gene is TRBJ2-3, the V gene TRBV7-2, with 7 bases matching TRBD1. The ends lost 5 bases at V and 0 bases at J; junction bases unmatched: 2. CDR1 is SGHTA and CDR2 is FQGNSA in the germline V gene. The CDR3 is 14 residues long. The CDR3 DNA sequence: TGTGCCAGCAGCCGGGACAGTAGCACAGATACGCAGTATTTT. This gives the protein CASSRDSSTDTQYF.

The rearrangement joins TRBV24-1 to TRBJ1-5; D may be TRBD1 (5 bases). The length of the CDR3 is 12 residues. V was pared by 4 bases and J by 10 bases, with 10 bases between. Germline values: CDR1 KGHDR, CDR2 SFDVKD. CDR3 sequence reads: CATSDDTGPQHF. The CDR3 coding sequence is TGTGCCACCAGTGACGATACAGGACCCCAGCATTTT.

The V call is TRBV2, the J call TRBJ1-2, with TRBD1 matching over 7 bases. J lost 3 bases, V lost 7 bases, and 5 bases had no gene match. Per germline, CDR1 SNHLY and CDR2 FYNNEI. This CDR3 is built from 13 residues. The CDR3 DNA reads TGTGCCAGCAAACCGGGACAGTACTATGGCTACACCTTC. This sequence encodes CASKPGQYYGYTF. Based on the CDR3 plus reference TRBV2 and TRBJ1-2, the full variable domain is EPEVTQTPSHQVTQMGQEVILRCVPISNHLYFYWYRQILGQKVEFLVSFYNNEISEKSEIFDDQFSVERPDGSNFTLKIRSTKLEDSAMYFCASKPGQYYGYTFGSGTRLTVV.

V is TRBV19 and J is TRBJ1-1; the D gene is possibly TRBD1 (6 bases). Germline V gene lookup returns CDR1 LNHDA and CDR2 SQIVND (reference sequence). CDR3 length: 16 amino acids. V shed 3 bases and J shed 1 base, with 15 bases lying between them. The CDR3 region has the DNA TGTGCCAGTAGTATTTTGAATTTGGGACAGAACACTGAAGCTTTCTTT. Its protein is CASSILNLGQNTEAFF.

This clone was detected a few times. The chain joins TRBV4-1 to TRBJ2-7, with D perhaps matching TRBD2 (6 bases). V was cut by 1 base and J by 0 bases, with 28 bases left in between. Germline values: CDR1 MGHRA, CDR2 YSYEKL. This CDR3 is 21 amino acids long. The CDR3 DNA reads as TGCGCCAGCAGCCAAGCCTCCCTCGGGGCTAGCGACAGAAGGAGCTCCTACGAGCAGTACTTC. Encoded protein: CASSQASLGASDRRSSYEQYF.

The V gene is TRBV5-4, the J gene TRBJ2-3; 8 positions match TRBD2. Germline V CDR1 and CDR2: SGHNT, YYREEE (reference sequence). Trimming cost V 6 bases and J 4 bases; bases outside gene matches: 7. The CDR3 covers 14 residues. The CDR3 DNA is TGTGCCAGCACCCCCGGGGGGGTTCCAGATACGCAGTATTTT. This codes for CASTPGGVPDTQYF.

Here the CDR3 reads CASSFERGSSYEQYF. The CDR3 DNA is TGTGCCAGCAGTTTCGAGCGGGGGAGCTCCTACGAGCAGTACTTC. The chain combines TRBV11-2 with TRBJ2-7; 8 bases line up with TRBD2. The CDR3 consists of 15 residues. Looked up from germline, CDR1 is SGHAT and CDR2 is FQNNGV. V shed 6 bases and J 0 bases; nucleotides not matched to a gene: 7.

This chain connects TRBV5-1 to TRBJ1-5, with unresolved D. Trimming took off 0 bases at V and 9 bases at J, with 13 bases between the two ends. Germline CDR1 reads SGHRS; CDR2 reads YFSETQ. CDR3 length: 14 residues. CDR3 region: CASSLDSRGAPQHF. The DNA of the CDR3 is TGCGCCAGCAGCTTGGATTCTCGAGGAGCGCCCCAGCATTTT.

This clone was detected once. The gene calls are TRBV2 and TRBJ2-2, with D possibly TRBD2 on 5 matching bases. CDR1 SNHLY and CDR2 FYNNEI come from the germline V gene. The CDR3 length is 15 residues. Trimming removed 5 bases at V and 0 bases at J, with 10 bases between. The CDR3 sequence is CASSKLDSNTGELFF. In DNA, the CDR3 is TGTGCCAGCAGTAAACTAGACTCGAACACCGGGGAGCTGTTTTTT.

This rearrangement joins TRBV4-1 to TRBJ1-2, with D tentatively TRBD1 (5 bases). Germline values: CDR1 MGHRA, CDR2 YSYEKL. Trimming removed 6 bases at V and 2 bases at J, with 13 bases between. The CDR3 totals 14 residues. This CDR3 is CASRRMGGNYGYTF. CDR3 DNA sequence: TGCGCCAGCAGACGAATGGGGGGGAACTATGGCTACACCTTC.

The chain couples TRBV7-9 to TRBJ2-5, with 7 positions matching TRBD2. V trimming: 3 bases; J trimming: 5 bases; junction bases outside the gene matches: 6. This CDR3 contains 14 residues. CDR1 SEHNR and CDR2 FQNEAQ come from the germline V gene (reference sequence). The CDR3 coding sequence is TGTGCCAGCAGCTTGCGGGGGAGGAGGGAGACCCAGTACTTC. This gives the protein CASSLRGRRETQYF.

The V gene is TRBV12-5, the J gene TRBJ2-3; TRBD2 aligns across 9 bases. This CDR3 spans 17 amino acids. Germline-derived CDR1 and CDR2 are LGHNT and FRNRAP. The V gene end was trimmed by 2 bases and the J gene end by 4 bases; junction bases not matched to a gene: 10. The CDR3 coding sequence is TGTGCTAGTGGTTTGCCCATTAGCGGGGGTTGGTCAGATACGCAGTATTTT. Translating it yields CASGLPISGGWSDTQYF.

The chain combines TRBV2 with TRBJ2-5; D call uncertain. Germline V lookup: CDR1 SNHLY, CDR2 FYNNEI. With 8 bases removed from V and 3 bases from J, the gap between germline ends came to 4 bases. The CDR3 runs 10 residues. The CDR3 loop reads CASSEETQYF. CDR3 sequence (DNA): TGTGCCAGCTCCGAAGAGACCCAGTACTTC.

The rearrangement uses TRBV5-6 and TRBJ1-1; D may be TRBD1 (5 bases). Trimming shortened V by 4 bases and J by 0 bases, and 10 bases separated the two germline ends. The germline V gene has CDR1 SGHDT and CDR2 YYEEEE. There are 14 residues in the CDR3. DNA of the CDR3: TGTGCCAGCAGCCCCCAGGGCCTGAACACTGAAGCTTTCTTT. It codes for CASSPQGLNTEAFF.

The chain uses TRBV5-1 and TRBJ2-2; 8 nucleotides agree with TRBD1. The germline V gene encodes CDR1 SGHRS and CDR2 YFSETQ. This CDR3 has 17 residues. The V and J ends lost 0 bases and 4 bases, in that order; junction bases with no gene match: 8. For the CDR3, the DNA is TGCGCCAGCAGCTTGGTCCAGGGGGCGCGTGGCACCGGGGAGCTGTTTTTT. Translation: CASSLVQGARGTGELFF.

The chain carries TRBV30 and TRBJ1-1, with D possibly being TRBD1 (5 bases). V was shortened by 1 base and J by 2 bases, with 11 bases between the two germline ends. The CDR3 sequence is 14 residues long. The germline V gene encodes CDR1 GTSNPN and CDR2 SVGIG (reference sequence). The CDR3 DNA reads TGTGCCTGGAGTGGCTCAGGGATTAACACTGAAGCTTTCTTT. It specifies CAWSGSGINTEAFF. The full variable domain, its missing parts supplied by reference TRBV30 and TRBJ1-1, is SQTIHQWPATLVQPVGSPLSLECTVEGTSNPNLYWYRQAAGRGLQLLFYSVGIGQISSEVPQNLSASRPQDRQFILSSKKLLLSDSGFYLCAWSGSGINTEAFFGQGTRLTVV.

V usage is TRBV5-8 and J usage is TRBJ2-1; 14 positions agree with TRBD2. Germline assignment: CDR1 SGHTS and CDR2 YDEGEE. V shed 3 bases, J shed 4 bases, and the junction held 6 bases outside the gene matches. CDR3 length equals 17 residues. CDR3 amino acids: CASSSLGTSGGYNEQFF. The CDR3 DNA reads TGTGCCAGCAGCTCGCTCGGGACTAGCGGGGGATACAATGAGCAGTTCTTC. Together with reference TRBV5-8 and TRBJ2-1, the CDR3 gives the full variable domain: EAGVTQSPTHLIKTRGQQATLRCSPISGHTSVYWYQQALGLGLQFLLWYDEGEERNRGNFPPRFSGRQFPNYSSELNVNALELEDSALYLCASSSLGTSGGYNEQFFGPGTRLTVL.

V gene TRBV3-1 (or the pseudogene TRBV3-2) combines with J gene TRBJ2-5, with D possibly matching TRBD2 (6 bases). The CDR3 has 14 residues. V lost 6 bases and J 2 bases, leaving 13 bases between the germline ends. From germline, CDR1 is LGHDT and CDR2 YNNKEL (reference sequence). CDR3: CASRPTSTQETQYF. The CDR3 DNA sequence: TGTGCCAGCAGGCCCACTAGCACTCAAGAGACCCAGTACTTC.

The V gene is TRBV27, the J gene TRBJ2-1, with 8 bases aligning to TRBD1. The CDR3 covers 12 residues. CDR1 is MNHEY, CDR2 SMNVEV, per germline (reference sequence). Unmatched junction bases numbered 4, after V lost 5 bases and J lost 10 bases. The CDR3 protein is CASSTWTGEQFF. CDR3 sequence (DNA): TGTGCCAGCAGTACCTGGACAGGGGAGCAGTTCTTC.

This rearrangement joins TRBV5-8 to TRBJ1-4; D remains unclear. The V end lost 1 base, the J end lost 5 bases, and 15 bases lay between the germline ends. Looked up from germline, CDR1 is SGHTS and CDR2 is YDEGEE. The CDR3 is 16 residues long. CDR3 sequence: CASSLWSGGLNEKLFF. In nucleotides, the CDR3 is TGTGCCAGCAGCTTGTGGTCAGGAGGACTAAATGAAAAACTGTTTTTT.

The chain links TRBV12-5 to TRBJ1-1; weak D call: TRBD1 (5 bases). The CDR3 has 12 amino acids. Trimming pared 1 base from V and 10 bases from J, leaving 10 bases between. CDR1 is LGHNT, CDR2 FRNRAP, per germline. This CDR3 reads CASGLELDRAFF. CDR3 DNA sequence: TGTGCTAGTGGTTTGGAACTCGACAGAGCTTTCTTT.

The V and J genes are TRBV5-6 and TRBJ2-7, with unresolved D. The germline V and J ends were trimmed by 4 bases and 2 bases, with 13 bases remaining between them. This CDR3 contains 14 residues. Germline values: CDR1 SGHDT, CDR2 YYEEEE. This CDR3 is CASSGPGPTYEQYF. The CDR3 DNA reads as TGTGCCAGCAGCGGCCCGGGTCCAACCTACGAGCAGTACTTC.

CDR3 amino acids: CASSPWVAGEPYEQYF. The CDR3 DNA reads TGTGCCAGCAGCCCATGGGTAGCGGGGGAGCCCTACGAGCAGTACTTC. This sequence joins TRBV28 and TRBJ2-7, with 9 bases lining up with TRBD2. Germline V gene lookup returns CDR1 MDHEN and CDR2 SYDVKM. Germline trimming cut 6 bases from V and 2 bases from J; bases unmatched to any gene: 11. This CDR3 comprises 16 residues.

The CDR3 DNA follows: TGTGCCATCAGGACAGGGTCTTCTAACACTGAAGCTTTCTTT. Translation: CAIRTGSSNTEAFF. The chain links TRBV10-3 to TRBJ1-1, with 7 bases that match TRBD1. V was clipped by 6 bases and J by 2 bases; unmatched bases: 6. This CDR3 is 14 amino acids long. Looked up from germline, CDR1 is ENHRY and CDR2 is SYGVKD.

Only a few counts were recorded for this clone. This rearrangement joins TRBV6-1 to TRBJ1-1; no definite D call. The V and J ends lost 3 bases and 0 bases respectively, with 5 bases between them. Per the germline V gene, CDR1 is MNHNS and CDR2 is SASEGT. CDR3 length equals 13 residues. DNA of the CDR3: TGTGCCAGCAGTGACACATTGAACACTGAAGCTTTCTTT. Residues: CASSDTLNTEAFF.

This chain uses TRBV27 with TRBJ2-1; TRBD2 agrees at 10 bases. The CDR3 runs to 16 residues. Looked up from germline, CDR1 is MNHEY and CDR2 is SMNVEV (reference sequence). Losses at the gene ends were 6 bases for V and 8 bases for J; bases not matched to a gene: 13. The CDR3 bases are TGTGCCAGCAGCTTTTTCAAGCGGGAGGGCCGATATGAGCAGTTCTTC. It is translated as CASSFFKREGRYEQFF.

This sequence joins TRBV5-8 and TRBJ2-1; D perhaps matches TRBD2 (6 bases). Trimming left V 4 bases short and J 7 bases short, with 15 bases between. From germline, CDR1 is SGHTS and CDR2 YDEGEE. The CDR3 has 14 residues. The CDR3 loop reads CASSLQTGVNEQFF. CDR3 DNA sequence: TGTGCCAGCAGCCTCCAAACGGGGGTAAATGAGCAGTTCTTC.

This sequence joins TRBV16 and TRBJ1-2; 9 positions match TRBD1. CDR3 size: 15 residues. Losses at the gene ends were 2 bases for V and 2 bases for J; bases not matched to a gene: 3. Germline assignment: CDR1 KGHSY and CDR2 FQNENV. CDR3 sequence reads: CASSQPGQGNYGYTF. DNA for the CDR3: TGTGCCAGCAGCCAACCCGGACAGGGGAACTATGGCTACACCTTC.